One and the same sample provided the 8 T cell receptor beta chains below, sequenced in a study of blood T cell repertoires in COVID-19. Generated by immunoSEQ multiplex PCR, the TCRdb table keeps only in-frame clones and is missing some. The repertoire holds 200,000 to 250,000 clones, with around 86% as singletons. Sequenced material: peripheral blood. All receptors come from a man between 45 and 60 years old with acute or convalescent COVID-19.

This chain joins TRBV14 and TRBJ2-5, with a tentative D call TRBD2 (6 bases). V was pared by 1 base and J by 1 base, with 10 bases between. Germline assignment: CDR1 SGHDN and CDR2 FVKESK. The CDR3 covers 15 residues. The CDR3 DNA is TGTGCCAGCAGCCAAGGGCTAGCGTTCCAAGAGACCCAGTACTTC. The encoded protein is CASSQGLAFQETQYF.

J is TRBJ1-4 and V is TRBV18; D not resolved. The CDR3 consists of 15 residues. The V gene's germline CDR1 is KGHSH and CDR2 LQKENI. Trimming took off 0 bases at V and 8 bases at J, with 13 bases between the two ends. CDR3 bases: TGTGCCAGCTCACCACCGGTCCTCCGAGGGGAAAAACTGTTTTTT. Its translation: CASSPPVLRGEKLFF.

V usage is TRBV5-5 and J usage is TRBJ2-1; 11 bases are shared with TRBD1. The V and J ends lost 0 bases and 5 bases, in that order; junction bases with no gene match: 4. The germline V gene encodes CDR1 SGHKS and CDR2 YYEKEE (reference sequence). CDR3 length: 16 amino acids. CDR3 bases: TGTGCCAGCAGCTTGGTCGGGACAGGGGGAAACAATGAGCAGTTCTTC. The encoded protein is CASSLVGTGGNNEQFF.

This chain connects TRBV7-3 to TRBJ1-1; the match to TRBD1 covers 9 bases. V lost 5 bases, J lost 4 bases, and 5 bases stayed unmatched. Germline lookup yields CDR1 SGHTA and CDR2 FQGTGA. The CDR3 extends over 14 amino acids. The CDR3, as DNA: TGTGCCAGCAGCCGGACAGGGGAGATCACTGAAGCTTTCTTT. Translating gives CASSRTGEITEAFF.

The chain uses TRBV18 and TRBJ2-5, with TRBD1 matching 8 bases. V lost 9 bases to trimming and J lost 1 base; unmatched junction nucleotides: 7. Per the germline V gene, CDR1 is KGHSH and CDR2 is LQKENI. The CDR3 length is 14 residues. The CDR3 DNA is TGTGCCAGTCGTTTTGGACAGGGCCAAGAGACCCAGTACTTC. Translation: CASRFGQGQETQYF.

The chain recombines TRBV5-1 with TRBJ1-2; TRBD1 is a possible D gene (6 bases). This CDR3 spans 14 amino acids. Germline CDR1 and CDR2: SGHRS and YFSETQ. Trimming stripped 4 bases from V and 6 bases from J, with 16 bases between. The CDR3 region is CASSPTTGLDGYTF. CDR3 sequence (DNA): TGCGCCAGCAGCCCAACGACAGGACTTGATGGCTACACCTTC.

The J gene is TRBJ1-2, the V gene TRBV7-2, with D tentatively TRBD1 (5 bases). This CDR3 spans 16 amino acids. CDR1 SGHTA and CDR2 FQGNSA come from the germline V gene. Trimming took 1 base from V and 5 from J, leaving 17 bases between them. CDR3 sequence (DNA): TGTGCCAGCAGCTTAGACAGACAGAGCCCGTATTATGGCTACACCTTC. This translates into CASSLDRQSPYYGYTF.

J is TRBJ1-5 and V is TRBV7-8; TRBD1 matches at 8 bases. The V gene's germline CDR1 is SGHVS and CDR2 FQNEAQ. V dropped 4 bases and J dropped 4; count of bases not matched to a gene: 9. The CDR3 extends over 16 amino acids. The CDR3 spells CASSSTWQGANQPQHF. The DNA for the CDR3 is TGTGCCAGCAGCTCGACTTGGCAGGGGGCAAATCAGCCCCAGCATTTT.